This passage covers 30 T cell receptor beta chains from one sample sequenced in a study of blood T cell repertoires in COVID-19. Sequencing used immunoSEQ multiplex PCR; TCRdb keeps in-frame clones, though not all of them. The sample holds 250,000 to 300,000 clones, roughly nine tenths seen once. The material sequenced was peripheral blood. The receptors here all came from a young woman with COVID-19, enrolled during active disease.

This sequence joins TRBV6-5 and TRBJ1-5; D possibly corresponds to TRBD1 (6 bases). Germline V gene data show CDR1 as MNHEY and CDR2 as SVGAGI. This CDR3 contains 15 residues. The V end was cut by 6 bases, the J end by 6 bases, with 18 bases between. The CDR3 spells CASRAPGVLGQPQHF. CDR3 sequence (DNA): TGTGCCAGCAGAGCCCCAGGGGTTTTGGGTCAGCCCCAGCATTTT.

The chain employs TRBV19 and TRBJ1-1; D not resolved. Germline CDR1 LNHDA, CDR2 SQIVND (reference sequence). There are 11 residues in the CDR3. Trimming took 1 base from V and 6 from J, leaving 3 bases between them. CDR3 nucleotide sequence: TGTGCCAGTAGTATAGGGCCTGAAGCTTTCTTT. Residues: CASSIGPEAFF.

This chain joins TRBV7-2 and TRBJ2-5, with 8 bases lining up with TRBD2. The CDR3 extends over 13 amino acids. V lost 6 bases and J lost 5; bases outside the gene matches: 5. In germline, CDR1 is SGHTA, CDR2 FQGNSA. CDR3 sequence: CASSYGGAETQYF. CDR3 DNA: TGTGCCAGCAGTTACGGGGGGGCTGAGACCCAGTACTTC. The full variable domain, completed using reference TRBV7-2 and TRBJ2-5, is GAGVSQSPSNKVTEKGKDVELRCDPISGHTALYWYRQSLGQGLEFLIYFQGNSAPDKSGLPSDRFSAERTGGSVSTLTIQRTQQEDSAVYLCASSYGGAETQYFGPGTRLLVL.

The chain joins TRBV6-5 to TRBJ1-2; tentatively, D is TRBD1 (6 bases). Germline CDR1 is MNHEY and CDR2 is SVGAGI. Trimming stripped 6 bases from V and 8 bases from J, with 7 bases between. This CDR3 has 10 amino acids. The CDR3 here is CASRDRGYTF. The CDR3 region has the DNA TGTGCCAGCAGGGACAGAGGCTACACCTTC.

This clone is a singleton in its sample. The chain joins TRBV11-3 to TRBJ2-7; TRBD2 is a possible D gene (6 bases). Germline assignment: CDR1 SGHNT and CDR2 YENEEA. The CDR3 contains 13 residues. Trimming cost V 8 bases and J 0 bases, with 11 bases left between them. CDR3 coding DNA: TGTGCCAGCTCCCGACTAGACTCCTACGAGCAGTACTTC. Translated, it gives CASSRLDSYEQYF.

The genes are TRBV9 and TRBJ1-1; D unresolved. CDR1 and CDR2 from the germline V gene are SGDLS and YYNGEE. This CDR3 has 14 residues. V lost 0 bases and J 4 bases, leaving 10 bases between the germline ends. Here the CDR3 DNA reads TGTGCCAGCAGCGTAGGCACATCGGGCACTGAAGCTTTCTTT. Protein sequence: CASSVGTSGTEAFF.

This clone was observed once. CDR3 coding DNA: TGTGCCAGCAGCCAAGGTCAGGGCCTGGGCTACACCTTC. This gives the protein CASSQGQGLGYTF. The chain uses TRBV3-1 (or the pseudogene TRBV3-2) and TRBJ1-2; D possibly corresponds to TRBD1 (5 bases). V was pared by 1 base and J by 8 bases, with 11 bases between. This CDR3 has 13 amino acids. The germline gives CDR1 LGHDT, CDR2 YNNKEL (reference sequence).

The chain uses TRBV7-8 and TRBJ2-3; tentatively, D is TRBD2 (6 bases). Trimming cost V 4 bases and J 4 bases, with 12 bases left between them. The CDR3 is 14 amino acids. Germline lookup yields CDR1 SGHVS and CDR2 FQNEAQ. In DNA form, the CDR3 reads TGTGCCAGCAGCTCGATTAGCGGTTCAGATACGCAGTATTTT. Protein product: CASSSISGSDTQYF.

CDR3 DNA sequence: TGTGCCAGCAGCTTAGCGGGGGGGGACCACGATACGCAGTATTTT. It translates to CASSLAGGDHDTQYF. This sequence joins TRBV7-6 and TRBJ2-3; 7 bases map to TRBD2. J gave up 6 bases and V 0 bases, and 6 bases lay outside the gene matches. The CDR3 has 15 amino acids. Germline CDR1 reads SGHVS; CDR2 reads FNYEAQ. The full variable domain, completed using reference TRBV7-6 and TRBJ2-3, is GAGVSQSPRYKVTKRGQDVALRCDPISGHVSLYWYRQALGQGPEFLTYFNYEAQQDKSGLPNDRFSAERPEGSISTLTIQRTEQRDSAMYRCASSLAGGDHDTQYFGPGTRLTVL.

The CDR3, as DNA: TGTGCCTGGAGTGTACATACGAGGGTAGCGGGGGGTTCGCAAGAGACCCAGTACTTC. It is translated as CAWSVHTRVAGGSQETQYF. This chain links TRBV30 with TRBJ2-5; 10 nucleotides match TRBD2. CDR3 length: 19 residues. Trimming removed 0 bases from V and 2 bases from J; junction bases left unmatched: 15. Germline V gene sequence: CDR1 GTSNPN, CDR2 SVGIG (reference sequence).

V and J are TRBV7-7 and TRBJ1-1; TRBD1 might be the D (6 bases). V was pared by 4 bases and J by 0 bases, with 15 bases between. The CDR3 runs 16 residues. Germline V gives CDR1 SSHAT, CDR2 FNYEAQ (reference sequence). The DNA of the CDR3 is TGTGCCAGCAGCTCAGGCGGAGGACAGTTGAACACTGAAGCTTTCTTT. It is translated as CASSSGGGQLNTEAFF.

V and J are TRBV7-2 and TRBJ1-4; D perhaps matches TRBD1 (5 bases). This CDR3 has 15 residues. Germline CDR1 SGHTA, CDR2 FQGNSA. With 2 bases removed from V and 8 bases from J, the gap between germline ends came to 15 bases. CDR3: CASSLSLQGREKLFF. Here the CDR3 DNA reads TGTGCCAGCAGCTTATCGCTCCAGGGTAGGGAAAAACTGTTTTTT.

V usage is TRBV20-1 and J usage is TRBJ1-2; D gene unclear. Germline V gene lookup returns CDR1 DFQATT and CDR2 SNEGSKA (reference sequence). This CDR3 spans 10 amino acids. This CDR3 reads CAGDNYGYTF. Here the CDR3 DNA reads TGCGCCGGGGATAACTATGGCTACACCTTC.

The rearrangement uses TRBV5-4 and TRBJ2-4, with D uncertain. The CDR3 is 14 residues long. V lost 3 bases and J lost 0, with 7 bases in between. In germline, CDR1 is SGHNT, CDR2 YYREEE (reference sequence). The CDR3 spells CASSWASAKNIQYF. The CDR3 DNA reads as TGTGCCAGCAGCTGGGCCTCAGCCAAAAACATTCAGTACTTC.

This chain joins TRBV11-2 and TRBJ2-1; 9 bases fit TRBD2. With V trimmed by 5 bases and J by 4 bases, 9 bases remained unmatched. The CDR3 runs 16 residues. In germline, CDR1 is SGHAT, CDR2 FQNNGV. The CDR3 protein is CASSLLLAGTYNEQFF. DNA of the CDR3: TGTGCCAGCAGCCTCCTACTAGCGGGCACTTACAATGAGCAGTTCTTC.

This chain links TRBV18 with TRBJ1-5; 7 positions agree with TRBD1. Trimming removed 0 bases from V and 7 bases from J; junction bases left unmatched: 6. Germline CDR1 and CDR2: KGHSH and LQKENI. The CDR3 sequence is 15 residues long. CDR3 sequence reads: CASSPPSQGDQPQHF. Written as DNA, the CDR3 is TGTGCCAGCTCACCACCCTCCCAGGGGGACCAGCCCCAGCATTTT.

The chain recombines TRBV14 with TRBJ2-7; D unclear. V gave up 3 bases and J gave up 3 bases, with 30 bases separating them. The CDR3 covers 20 residues. Per germline, CDR1 SGHDN and CDR2 FVKESK. CDR3 nucleotide sequence: TGTGCCAGCAGCCAGAAGCTAGAAGTCTCATTTCAGAAGAGAAGCTACGAGCAGTACTTC. Amino acids: CASSQKLEVSFQKRSYEQYF.

V and J are TRBV19 and TRBJ1-5, with TRBD1 identical over 10 bases. V was pared by 7 bases and J by 2 bases, with 2 bases of the junction left unmatched. This CDR3 comprises 14 residues. Per germline, CDR1 LNHDA and CDR2 SQIVND (reference sequence). CDR3 bases: TGTGCCAGTACCGGACAGGGGGGCAATCAGCCCCAGCATTTT. It is translated as CASTGQGGNQPQHF.

The V call is TRBV19, the J call TRBJ2-1; 16 bases fit TRBD2. The V gene end was trimmed by 7 bases and the J gene end by 5 bases; junction bases not matched to a gene: 11. Germline V lookup: CDR1 LNHDA, CDR2 SQIVND (reference sequence). CDR3 length: 18 amino acids. In DNA form, the CDR3 reads TGTGCCAGTACCGTGGGACTAGCGGGGGGGCGGGTAGACAATGAGCAGTTCTTC. This gives the protein CASTVGLAGGRVDNEQFF. The full variable domain, completed using reference TRBV19 and TRBJ2-1, is DGGITQSPKYLFRKEGQNVTLSCEQNLNHDAMYWYRQDPGQGLRLIYYSQIVNDFQKGDIAEGYSVSREKKESFPLTVTSAQKNPTAFYLCASTVGLAGGRVDNEQFFGPGTRLTVL.

The chain joins TRBV3-1 (or the pseudogene TRBV3-2) to TRBJ2-1; 10 bases fit TRBD2. Trimming removed 4 bases from V and 8 bases from J; junction bases left unmatched: 8. The CDR3 is 15 residues long. Germline V gives CDR1 LGHDT, CDR2 YNNKEL (reference sequence). The CDR3 bases are TGTGCCAGCAGCCCGGGACTAGCGTACGGAGATGAGCAGTTCTTC. Translating gives CASSPGLAYGDEQFF.

This CDR3 is CASSPTGEETQYF. CDR3 DNA sequence: TGTGCCAGCAGCCCGACAGGGGAAGAGACCCAGTACTTC. V gene TRBV5-4 combines with J gene TRBJ2-5, with 8 bases lining up with TRBD1. The trim removed 4 bases at V and 3 bases at J, leaving 2 bases unmatched. This CDR3 comprises 13 residues. In germline, CDR1 is SGHNT, CDR2 YYREEE (reference sequence).

Remarks on this clone: The identical CDR3 is also encoded by other nucleotide sequences in the sample. The V call is TRBV7-9, the J call TRBJ2-7; possible D gene TRBD2, 7 bases. The CDR3 loop spans 14 amino acids. Germline V lookup: CDR1 SEHNR, CDR2 FQNEAQ (reference sequence). V shed 3 bases and J shed 0 bases, with 9 bases lying between them. CDR3 residues: CASSFGGASYEQYF. The CDR3, as DNA: TGTGCCAGCAGCTTTGGGGGGGCCTCCTACGAGCAGTACTTC.

The sample holds one count of this clone. J is TRBJ2-5 and V is TRBV7-9; maybe TRBD2 (6 bases). V lost 1 base and J 5 bases, leaving 14 bases between the germline ends. Per germline, CDR1 SEHNR and CDR2 FQNEAQ (reference sequence). This CDR3 has 15 residues. CDR3 protein: CASSLDGGVRETQYF. The CDR3, as DNA: TGTGCCAGCAGCTTAGACGGGGGAGTACGGGAGACCCAGTACTTC. The variable domain in full, completed from reference TRBV7-9 and TRBJ2-5, reads DTGVSQNPRHKITKRGQNVTFRCDPISEHNRLYWYRQTLGQGPEFLTYFQNEAQLEKSRLLSDRFSAERPKGSFSTLEIQRTEQGDSAMYLCASSLDGGVRETQYFGPGTRLLVL.

The V call is TRBV28, the J call TRBJ2-6; 10 positions agree with TRBD1. Losses at the gene ends were 3 bases for V and 1 base for J; bases not matched to a gene: 3. From germline, CDR1 is MDHEN and CDR2 SYDVKM. CDR3 length equals 17 residues. CDR3 DNA sequence: TGTGCCAGCAGTTTTTGGGACAGGGGATCTGGGGCCAACGTCCTGACTTTC. Translating gives CASSFWDRGSGANVLTF.

The chain recombines TRBV10-1 with TRBJ2-2; D is possibly TRBD2 (6 bases). V was pared by 0 bases and J by 0 bases, with 14 bases between. Per the germline V gene, CDR1 is WNHNN and CDR2 is SYGVQD (reference sequence). CDR3 length: 18 residues. CDR3 region: CASSESGLGGANTGELFF. The CDR3 DNA sequence: TGCGCCAGCAGTGAGTCGGGTCTAGGAGGGGCGAACACCGGGGAGCTGTTTTTT.

The gene calls are TRBV24-1 and TRBJ1-1; D is uncertain. Germline V lookup: CDR1 KGHDR, CDR2 SFDVKD. The length of the CDR3 is 15 residues. V lost 7 bases and J 5 bases, leaving 19 bases between the germline ends. CDR3 sequence: CATSAHTGGRTEAFF. As DNA, the CDR3 is TGTGCCACCAGCGCACACACGGGTGGTCGGACTGAAGCTTTCTTT.

V gene TRBV5-5 combines with J gene TRBJ2-3; TRBD2 agrees at 10 bases. The CDR3 is made up of 18 amino acids. CDR1 is SGHKS and CDR2 is YYEKEE in the germline V gene (reference sequence). V was pared by 3 bases and J by 2 bases, with 12 bases of the junction left unmatched. The DNA of the CDR3 is TGTGCCAGCAGCTGGGCACTAGCGGGGCCTAGTTACACAGATACGCAGTATTTT. Protein: CASSWALAGPSYTDTQYF.

The chain has TRBV18 and TRBJ2-5; 7 bases agree with TRBD2. J was trimmed by 2 bases and V by 3 bases; bases with no gene match: 9. CDR3 size: 16 residues. CDR1 and CDR2 from the germline V gene are KGHSH and LQKENI. The CDR3 reads CASSPWTRQLQETQYF. The CDR3 DNA reads as TGTGCCAGCTCACCGTGGACTAGACAACTTCAAGAGACCCAGTACTTC.

This clone was recorded only once. The CDR3 nucleotides are TGTGCCAGCAGTCCCGGGACTACCGCCTACGAGCAGTACTTC. Its translation: CASSPGTTAYEQYF. The chain is built from TRBV5-4 and TRBJ2-7; the match to TRBD2 covers 7 bases. The CDR3 consists of 14 residues. V lost 5 bases to trimming and J lost 2 bases; unmatched junction nucleotides: 7. Germline CDR1 and CDR2: SGHNT and YYREEE (reference sequence).

The gene calls are TRBV5-6 and TRBJ2-3; D gene uncertain. Germline V gene data show CDR1 as SGHDT and CDR2 as YYEEEE. The CDR3 has 15 residues. V lost 4 bases and J lost 6, with 18 bases in between. The CDR3 DNA reads TGTGCCAGCAGCATGGGAAGCTACAGAAGGGATACGCAGTATTTT. Amino acid sequence: CASSMGSYRRDTQYF.